This record looks at one TCR beta chain sequence and its context. The sample comes from a study of blood T cell repertoires in COVID-19. The overall study: Samples representing acute and convalescent COVID-19 were sourced from the United States, Italy and Spain.

In the original workflow: Amplifying reference gene primers gave estimates of nucleated cell counts. Clones were read by immunoSEQ multiplex PCR, and TCRdb kept only the in-frame ones, dropping some. V and J calls and clone size are given by that table; D and trimming were obtained from the DNA. Here the sample spans some 80,000 clones, roughly 90% being singletons. Trimming cost V 4 bases and J 0 bases; bases outside gene matches: 7. Germline lookup yields CDR1 SGHNT and CDR2 YYREEE (reference sequence). The CDR3 has 16 amino acids. V is TRBV5-4 and J is TRBJ2-3; 8 bases map to TRBD1. Sequences were obtained from peripheral blood. This sequence was found in a human donor in a cohort sampled during active COVID-19. The CDR3 region has the DNA TGTGCCAGCAGCCCTCGACAGGGGCGTAGCACAGATACGCAGTATTTT. This sequence encodes CASSPRQGRSTDTQYF. Full variable domain (missing parts from reference TRBV5-4 and TRBJ2-3): ETGVTQSPTHLIKTRGQQVTLRCSSQSGHNTVSWYQQALGQGPQFIFQYYREEENGRGNFPPRFSGLQFPNYSSELNVNALELDDSALYLCASSPRQGRSTDTQYFGPGTRLTVL.